This record covers a single T cell receptor (beta chain). This record comes from a study of PD-L1 blockade in urothelial cancer. Across the study: Every 3 weeks, patients received intravenous atezolizumab 1,200 mg, beginning 2014. The authors examined blood 3 weeks (second dose) and 6 weeks after treatment start.

The time point here: peripheral blood 6 weeks after treatment start. Clones were read by immunoSEQ multiplex PCR, and TCRdb kept only the in-frame ones, dropping some. The data hold more than 90,000 clones, with over 65% observed a single time. This receptor was taken from a man aged 70 or older with urothelial cancer. The sequencing here drew on PBMCs, taken around atezolizumab (anti-PD-L1) treatment.

The DNA of the CDR3 is TGCGCCAGCAGCCACGGATATAGCGGGGCGATCTCCTACAATGAGCAGTTCTTC. Its protein product is CASSHGYSGAISYNEQFF. This chain links TRBV4-1 with TRBJ2-1; TRBD2 matches at 8 bases. J was trimmed by 0 bases and V by 3 bases; bases with no gene match: 10. Germline loops: CDR1 MGHRA, CDR2 YSYEKL. This CDR3 is 18 amino acids long.